One TCR beta chain is described in this entry. The antigen remains undetermined. Germline assignment: CDR1 LGHNA and CDR2 YSLEER. There are 17 residues in the CDR3. V lost 1 base, J lost 3 bases, and 9 bases stayed unmatched. These data originate in a study of T cells in narcolepsy. Clones were read by immunoSEQ multiplex PCR, and TCRdb kept only the in-frame ones, dropping some. The sample holds about 41,000 clones, approximately 88% seen once. Overall study results and limits: HCRT-specific and TRIB2-specific autoreactive clonotypes appeared among same-patient CSF and blood CD4+ clonotypes. Blood of same and different patients, but not healthy controls, reportedly held recurring autoreactive clonotypes.

This receptor was obtained from a human donor with narcolepsy. The sequencing sample was made of CD45RA- memory CD4+ T cells from PBMCs. The rearrangement joins TRBV4-3 to TRBJ2-3; 8 nucleotides align to TRBD2. Here the CDR3 reads CASSQGPGLGVTDTQYF. CDR3 sequence (DNA): TGCGCCAGCAGCCAAGGTCCGGGACTAGGAGTTACAGATACGCAGTATTTT.